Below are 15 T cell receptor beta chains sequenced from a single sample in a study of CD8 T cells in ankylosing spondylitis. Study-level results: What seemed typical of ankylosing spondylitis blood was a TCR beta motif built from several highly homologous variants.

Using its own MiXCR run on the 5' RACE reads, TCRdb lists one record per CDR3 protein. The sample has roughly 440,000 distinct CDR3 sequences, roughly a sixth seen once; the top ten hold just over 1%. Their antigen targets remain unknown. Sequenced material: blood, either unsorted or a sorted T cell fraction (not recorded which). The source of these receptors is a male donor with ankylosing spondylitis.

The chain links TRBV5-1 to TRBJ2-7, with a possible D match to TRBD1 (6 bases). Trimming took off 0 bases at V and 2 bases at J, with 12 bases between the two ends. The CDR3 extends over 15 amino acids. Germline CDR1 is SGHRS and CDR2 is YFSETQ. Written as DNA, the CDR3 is TGCGCCAGCAGCTTGGCGGTGGGGGCGACCTACGAGCAGTACTTC. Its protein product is CASSLAVGATYEQYF.

In DNA form, the CDR3 reads TGCGCCAGCAGCTTGGCCGGCAGGGGGCCGGAGACCCAGTACTTC. Encoded protein: CASSLAGRGPETQYF. This chain connects TRBV5-1 to TRBJ2-5; the match to TRBD1 covers 8 bases. The CDR3 has 15 residues. With 0 bases clipped from V and 5 bases from J, the junction kept 6 bases outside the gene matches. Germline CDR1 and CDR2: SGHRS and YFSETQ.

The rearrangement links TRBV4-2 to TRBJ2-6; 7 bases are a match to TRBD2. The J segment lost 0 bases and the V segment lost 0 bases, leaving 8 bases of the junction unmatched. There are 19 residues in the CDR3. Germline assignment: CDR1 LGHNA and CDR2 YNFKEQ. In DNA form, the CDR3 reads TGTGCCAGCAGCCAAGAACCAGGGCGGGAGAGCTCTGGGGCCAACGTCCTGACTTTC. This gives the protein CASSQEPGRESSGANVLTF.

The CDR3 nucleotides are TGTGCCAGCAGACCAACCTCCGGGACAGGGGCCTATGGCTACACCTTC. Protein sequence: CASRPTSGTGAYGYTF. The rearrangement joins TRBV12-3 or TRBV12-4 to TRBJ1-2; 10 bases agree with TRBD1. The V gene end was trimmed by 6 bases and the J gene end by 4 bases; junction bases not matched to a gene: 11. The CDR3 contains 16 residues.

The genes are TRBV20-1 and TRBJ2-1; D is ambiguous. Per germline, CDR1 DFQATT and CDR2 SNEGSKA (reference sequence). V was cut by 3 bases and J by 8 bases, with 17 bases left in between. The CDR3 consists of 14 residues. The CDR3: CSARAPSRYDEQFF. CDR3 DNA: TGCAGTGCTAGGGCCCCGTCTCGATACGATGAGCAGTTCTTC.

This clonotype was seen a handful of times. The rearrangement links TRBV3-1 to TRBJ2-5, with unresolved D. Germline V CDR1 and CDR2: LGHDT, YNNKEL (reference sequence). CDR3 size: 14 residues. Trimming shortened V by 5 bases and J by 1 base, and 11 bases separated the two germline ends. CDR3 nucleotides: TGTGCCAGCAGCAACTCCGGAAGCCAAGAGACCCAGTACTTC. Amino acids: CASSNSGSQETQYF.

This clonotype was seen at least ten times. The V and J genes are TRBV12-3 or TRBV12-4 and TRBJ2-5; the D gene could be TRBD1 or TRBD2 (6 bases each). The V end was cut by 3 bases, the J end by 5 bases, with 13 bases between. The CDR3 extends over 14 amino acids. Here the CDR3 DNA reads TGTGCCAGCAGTTTGTTCGGGGGCCACGAGACCCAGTACTTC. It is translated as CASSLFGGHETQYF.

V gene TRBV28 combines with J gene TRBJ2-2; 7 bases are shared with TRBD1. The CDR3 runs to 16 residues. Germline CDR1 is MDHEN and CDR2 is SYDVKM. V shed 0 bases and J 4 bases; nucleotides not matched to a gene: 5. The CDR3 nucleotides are TGTGCCAGCAGTTTATGGGTGACAGGGCGCACCGGGGAGCTGTTTTTT. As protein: CASSLWVTGRTGELFF.

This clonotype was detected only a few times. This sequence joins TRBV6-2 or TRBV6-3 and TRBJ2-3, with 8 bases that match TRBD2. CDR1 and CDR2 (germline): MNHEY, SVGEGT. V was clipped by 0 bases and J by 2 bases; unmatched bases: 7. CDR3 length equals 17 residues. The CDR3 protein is CASSYSSLAEYTDTQYF. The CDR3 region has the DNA TGTGCCAGCAGTTACTCCTCACTAGCGGAATACACAGATACGCAGTATTTT.

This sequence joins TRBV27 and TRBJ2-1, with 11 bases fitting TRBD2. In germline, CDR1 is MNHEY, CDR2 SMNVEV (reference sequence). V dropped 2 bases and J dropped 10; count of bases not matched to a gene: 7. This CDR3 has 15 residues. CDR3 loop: CASSLGLAGGREQFF. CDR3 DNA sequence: TGTGCCAGCAGTTTAGGTCTAGCGGGAGGTCGGGAGCAGTTCTTC.

DNA for the CDR3: TGTGCCAGCAGTAAAGGACAGGGGGGCACCTACGAGCAGTACTTC. This codes for CASSKGQGGTYEQYF. J is TRBJ2-7 and V is TRBV2; TRBD1 agrees at 10 bases. CDR3 length: 15 residues. Trimming took 5 bases from V and 2 from J; bases not matched to a gene: 6. Germline CDR1 is SNHLY and CDR2 is FYNNEI.

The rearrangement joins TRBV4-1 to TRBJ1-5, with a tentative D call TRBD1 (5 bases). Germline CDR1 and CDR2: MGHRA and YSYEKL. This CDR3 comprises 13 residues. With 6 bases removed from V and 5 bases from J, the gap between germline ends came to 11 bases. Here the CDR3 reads CASSGHADQPQHF. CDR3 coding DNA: TGCGCCAGCAGTGGACACGCCGATCAGCCCCAGCATTTT.

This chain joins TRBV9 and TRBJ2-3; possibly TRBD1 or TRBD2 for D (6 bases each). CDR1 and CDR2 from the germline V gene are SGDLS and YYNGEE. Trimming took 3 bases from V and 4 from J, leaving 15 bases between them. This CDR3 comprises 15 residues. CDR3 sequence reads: CASSGGAGRADTQYF. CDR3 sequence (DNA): TGTGCCAGCAGCGGGGGGGCCGGACGGGCAGATACGCAGTATTTT.

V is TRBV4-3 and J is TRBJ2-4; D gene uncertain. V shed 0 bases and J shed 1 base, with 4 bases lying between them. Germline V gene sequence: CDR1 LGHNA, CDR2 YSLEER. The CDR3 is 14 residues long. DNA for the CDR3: TGCGCCAGCAGCCAAGATGGCGCCAAAAACATTCAGTACTTC. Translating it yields CASSQDGAKNIQYF.

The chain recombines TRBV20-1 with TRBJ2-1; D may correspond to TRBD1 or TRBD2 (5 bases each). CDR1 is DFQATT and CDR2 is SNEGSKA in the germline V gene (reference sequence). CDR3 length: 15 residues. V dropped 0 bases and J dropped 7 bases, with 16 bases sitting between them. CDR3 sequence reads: CSARDGGSSRNEQFF. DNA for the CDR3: TGCAGTGCTAGAGATGGGGGATCGTCGAGGAATGAGCAGTTCTTC.